Below are 21 T cell receptor beta chains sequenced from a single sample in a study of spatial heterogeneity in lung cancer. Sample time point: blood at routine non-recurrence follow-up after resection. TCRdb used MiXCR to reprocess the 5' RACE reads, holding one entry per CDR3 protein. The repertoire has 35,000 to 45,000 distinct CDR3 sequences, approximately 24% of them found once; the top ten carry less than 9.5%. The starting material was PBMCs, obtained at follow-up. Source of these receptors: a female donor with early-stage non-small cell lung cancer.

This clonotype was counted ten times or more. The chain combines TRBV29-1 with TRBJ2-1; 8 positions agree with TRBD2. This CDR3 contains 14 residues. V was clipped by 6 bases and J by 7 bases; unmatched bases: 11. Germline V CDR1 and CDR2: SQVTM, ANQGSEA. CDR3 DNA: TGCAGCGTAAGAGTAGCGGGAACTAAGAATGAGCAGTTCTTC. This translates into CSVRVAGTKNEQFF.

In its sample, this clonotype was seen many times. The chain combines TRBV20-1 with TRBJ2-7; 10 nucleotides line up with TRBD1. The CDR3 consists of 15 residues. Per germline, CDR1 DFQATT and CDR2 SNEGSKA (reference sequence). V lost 0 bases and J lost 1; bases outside the gene matches: 3. CDR3 sequence: CSARDKDRGSYEQYF. Written as DNA, the CDR3 is TGCAGTGCTAGAGATAAGGACAGGGGGTCCTACGAGCAGTACTTC.

This sequence joins TRBV10-3 and TRBJ2-7; 8 bases map to TRBD1. CDR3 length: 13 residues. J gave up 4 bases and V 2 bases, and 1 base lay outside the gene matches. CDR1 is ENHRY, CDR2 SYGVKD, per germline. The CDR3 is CAISETGGYEQYF. The CDR3 bases are TGTGCCATCAGTGAGACAGGGGGGTACGAGCAGTACTTC.

This clonotype was detected ten times or more. This rearrangement joins TRBV29-1 to TRBJ2-7; D possibly corresponds to TRBD1 (6 bases). CDR3 length: 15 amino acids. Germline-derived CDR1 and CDR2 are SQVTM and ANQGSEA. V was pared by 4 bases and J by 8 bases, with 24 bases between. CDR3 nucleotide sequence: TGCAGCGTTGGACCCACAGGGCTCCCAATTAACCAGCAGTACTTC. It yields the protein CSVGPTGLPINQQYF.

This rearrangement joins TRBV19 to TRBJ1-5, with D perhaps matching TRBD1 (5 bases). There are 14 residues in the CDR3. V was trimmed by 1 base and J by 3 bases, leaving 7 bases between them. Germline CDR1 LNHDA, CDR2 SQIVND (reference sequence). For the CDR3, the DNA is TGTGCCAGTAGTATAGGAGGGGCCAATCAGCCCCAGCATTTT. This sequence encodes CASSIGGANQPQHF. Looking up the rest from reference TRBV19 and TRBJ1-5 gives the full variable domain: DGGITQSPKYLFRKEGQNVTLSCEQNLNHDAMYWYRQDPGQGLRLIYYSQIVNDFQKGDIAEGYSVSREKKESFPLTVTSAQKNPTAFYLCASSIGGANQPQHFGDGTRLSIL.

This clonotype was detected only a few times. The V call is TRBV29-1, the J call TRBJ2-1; D remains unclear. Trimming left V 5 bases short and J 7 bases short, with 6 bases between. This CDR3 is 10 amino acids long. The germline V gene encodes CDR1 SQVTM and CDR2 ANQGSEA. This CDR3 is CSVWWNEQFF. Here the CDR3 DNA reads TGCAGCGTTTGGTGGAATGAGCAGTTCTTC.

In this sample, this clonotype turned up a few times. The chain uses TRBV19 and TRBJ1-1; D gene unclear. Trimming stripped 0 bases from V and 5 bases from J, with 13 bases between. CDR3 length equals 15 residues. Germline assignment: CDR1 LNHDA and CDR2 SQIVND (reference sequence). The CDR3: CASSIDGLPLTEAFF. The CDR3, as DNA: TGTGCCAGTAGTATAGACGGTCTCCCCTTGACTGAAGCTTTCTTT.

In this sample, this clonotype turned up many times. The chain couples TRBV19 to TRBJ2-2; TRBD2 aligns across 10 bases. CDR1 and CDR2 (germline): LNHDA, SQIVND (reference sequence). CDR3 length equals 15 residues. V lost 8 bases to trimming and J lost 3 bases; unmatched junction nucleotides: 6. The CDR3 nucleotides read TGTGCCAGTGATCCAAGCGGGAGGGACACCGGGGAGCTGTTTTTT. It encodes CASDPSGRDTGELFF.

This sequence joins TRBV20-1 and TRBJ2-3, with D perhaps TRBD1 (5 bases). Between the trimmed V and J ends, which lost 3 bases and 2 bases, there was a span of 12 bases. In germline, CDR1 is DFQATT, CDR2 SNEGSKA (reference sequence). The CDR3 length is 14 residues. The CDR3 region has the DNA TGCAGTGCTAGTTGGTCAGGGAACACAGATACGCAGTATTTT. This gives the protein CSASWSGNTDTQYF.

This clonotype was found a few times. The J gene is TRBJ1-1, the V gene TRBV4-1; D not resolved. This CDR3 has 15 amino acids. CDR1 is MGHRA and CDR2 is YSYEKL in the germline V gene. V lost 4 bases, J lost 3 bases, and 15 bases lay in between. The CDR3 is CASSRSGFGDTEAFF. As DNA, the CDR3 is TGCGCCAGCAGCCGATCGGGTTTCGGGGACACTGAAGCTTTCTTT.

J is TRBJ2-7 and V is TRBV6-5, with 9 nucleotides matching TRBD1. The V segment lost 0 bases and the J segment 2 bases; nucleotides outside the gene matches: 5. In germline, CDR1 is MNHEY, CDR2 SVGAGI. The CDR3 is 16 residues long. Here the CDR3 reads CASSYSSDRGAYEQYF. CDR3 DNA: TGTGCCAGCAGTTACTCATCTGACAGGGGGGCCTACGAGCAGTACTTC.

The V and J genes are TRBV12-3 or TRBV12-4 and TRBJ1-3; TRBD1 might be the D (5 bases). Trimming removed 5 bases at V and 6 bases at J, with 14 bases between. The CDR3 length is 14 residues. DNA of the CDR3: TGTGCCAGCAGTCCCGGGACGGACCAAAACACCATATATTTT. Encoded protein: CASSPGTDQNTIYF.

The V gene is TRBV14, the J gene TRBJ2-2, with 7 bases that match TRBD2. In germline, CDR1 is SGHDN, CDR2 FVKESK. V shed 1 base, J shed 4 bases, and the junction held 6 bases outside the gene matches. CDR3 length: 16 amino acids. The CDR3 loop reads CASSQVGRLITGELFF. CDR3 DNA sequence: TGTGCCAGCAGCCAAGTCGGGAGGCTGATCACCGGGGAGCTGTTTTTT.

There are a few counts of this clonotype. The chain is built from TRBV6-5 and TRBJ1-5, with TRBD1 matching 10 bases. CDR3 length: 16 amino acids. Germline V gene sequence: CDR1 MNHEY, CDR2 SVGAGI. The J segment lost 1 base and the V segment lost 5 bases, leaving 5 bases of the junction unmatched. CDR3 bases: TGTGCCAGCAGTCGGACAGGGGGTGAGAGCAATCAGCCCCAGCATTTT. Residues: CASSRTGGESNQPQHF.

The chain carries TRBV30 and TRBJ1-2; 8 positions agree with TRBD1. V shed 5 bases and J 3 bases; nucleotides not matched to a gene: 5. The length of the CDR3 is 13 residues. Per germline, CDR1 GTSNPN and CDR2 SVGIG (reference sequence). CDR3 sequence (DNA): TGTGCCTGGGCAGGGGGCGGCTACTATGGCTACACCTTC. It codes for CAWAGGGYYGYTF.

A few counts support this clonotype. This chain's CDR3 is CASSPQGEQFF. The CDR3 DNA reads TGTGCCAGCAGCCCCCAAGGGGAGCAGTTCTTC. The chain links TRBV7-8 to TRBJ2-1; D ambiguous. The CDR3 is made up of 11 amino acids. V dropped 5 bases and J dropped 10 bases, with 9 bases sitting between them. Germline V lookup: CDR1 SGHVS, CDR2 FQNEAQ.

The chain is built from TRBV21-1 and TRBJ1-6. TRBV21-1 is a pseudogene. The CDR3 has 12 residues. CDR3: CASSTRGSPLHF. In DNA form, the CDR3 reads TGTGCCAGCAGCACCCGTGGCTCACCCCTCCACTTT.

The CDR3 is CASRPNLGNTEAFF. The CDR3 bases are TGTGCCAGCAGGCCCAACCTAGGAAACACTGAAGCTTTCTTT. The chain has TRBV12-3 or TRBV12-4 and TRBJ1-1; no firm D call. This CDR3 region has 14 residues. V was cut by 6 bases and J by 2 bases, with 13 bases left in between.

V is TRBV3-1 and J is TRBJ1-1; tentative D call: TRBD1 (5 bases). V was shortened by 5 bases and J by 10 bases, with 14 bases between the two germline ends. From germline, CDR1 is LGHDT and CDR2 YNNKEL (reference sequence). This CDR3 spans 12 amino acids. The CDR3 nucleotides read TGTGCCAGCAGCATCTTAGGGGAGGCAGCTTTCTTT. It yields the protein CASSILGEAAFF.

This clonotype was detected only once. The rearrangement links TRBV20-1 to TRBJ2-3; 10 bases are a match to TRBD2. The CDR3 runs to 15 residues. The junction had 3 bases not matched to a gene; V was cut back by 1 base and J by 2 bases. The germline V gene has CDR1 DFQATT and CDR2 SNEGSKA (reference sequence). As DNA, the CDR3 is TGCAGTGCTAGAGGGACTAGCGGAAACACAGATACGCAGTATTTT. It encodes CSARGTSGNTDTQYF.

The chain couples TRBV11-2 to TRBJ1-1; no reliable D call. The CDR3 length is 13 residues. Trimming stripped 4 bases from V and 5 bases from J, with 11 bases between. The germline V gene has CDR1 SGHAT and CDR2 FQNNGV. The chain's CDR3 is CASSSPGVTEAFF. The CDR3, as DNA: TGTGCCAGCAGCTCTCCTGGGGTTACTGAAGCTTTCTTT.